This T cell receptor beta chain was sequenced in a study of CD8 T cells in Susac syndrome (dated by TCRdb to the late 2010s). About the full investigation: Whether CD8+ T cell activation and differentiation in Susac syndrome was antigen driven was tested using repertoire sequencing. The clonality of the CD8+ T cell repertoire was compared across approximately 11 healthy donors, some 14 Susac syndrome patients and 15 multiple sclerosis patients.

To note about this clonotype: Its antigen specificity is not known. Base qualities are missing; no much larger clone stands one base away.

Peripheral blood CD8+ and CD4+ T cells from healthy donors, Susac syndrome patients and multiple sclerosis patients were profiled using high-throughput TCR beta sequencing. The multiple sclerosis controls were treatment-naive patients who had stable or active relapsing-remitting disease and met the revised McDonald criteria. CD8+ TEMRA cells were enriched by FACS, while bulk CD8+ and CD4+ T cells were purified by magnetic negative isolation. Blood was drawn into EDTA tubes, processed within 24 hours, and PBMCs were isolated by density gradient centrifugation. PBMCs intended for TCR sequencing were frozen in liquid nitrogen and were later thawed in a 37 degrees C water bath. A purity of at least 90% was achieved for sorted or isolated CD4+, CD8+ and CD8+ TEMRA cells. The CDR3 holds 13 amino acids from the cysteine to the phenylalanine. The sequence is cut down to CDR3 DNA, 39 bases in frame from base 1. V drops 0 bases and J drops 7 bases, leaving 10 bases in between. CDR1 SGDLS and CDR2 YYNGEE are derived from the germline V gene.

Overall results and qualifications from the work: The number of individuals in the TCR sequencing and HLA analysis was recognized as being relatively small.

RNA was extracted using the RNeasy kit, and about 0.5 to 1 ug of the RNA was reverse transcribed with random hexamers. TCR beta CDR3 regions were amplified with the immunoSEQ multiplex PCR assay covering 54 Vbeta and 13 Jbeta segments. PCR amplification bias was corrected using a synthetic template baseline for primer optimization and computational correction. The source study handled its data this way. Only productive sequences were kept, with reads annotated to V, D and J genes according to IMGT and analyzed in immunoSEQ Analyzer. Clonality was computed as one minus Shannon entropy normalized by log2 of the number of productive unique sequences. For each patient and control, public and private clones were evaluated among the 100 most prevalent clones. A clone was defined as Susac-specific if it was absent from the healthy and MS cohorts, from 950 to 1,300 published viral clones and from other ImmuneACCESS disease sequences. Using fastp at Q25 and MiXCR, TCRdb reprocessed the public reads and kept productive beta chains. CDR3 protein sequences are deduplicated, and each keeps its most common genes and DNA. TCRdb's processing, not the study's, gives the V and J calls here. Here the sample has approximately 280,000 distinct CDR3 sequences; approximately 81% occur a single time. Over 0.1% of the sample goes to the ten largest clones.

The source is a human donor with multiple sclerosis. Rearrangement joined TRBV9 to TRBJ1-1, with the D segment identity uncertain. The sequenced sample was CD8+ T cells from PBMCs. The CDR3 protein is CASSVVGKDEAFF. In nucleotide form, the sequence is TGTGCCAGCAGCGTAGTGGGGAAGGATGAAGCTTTCTTT.